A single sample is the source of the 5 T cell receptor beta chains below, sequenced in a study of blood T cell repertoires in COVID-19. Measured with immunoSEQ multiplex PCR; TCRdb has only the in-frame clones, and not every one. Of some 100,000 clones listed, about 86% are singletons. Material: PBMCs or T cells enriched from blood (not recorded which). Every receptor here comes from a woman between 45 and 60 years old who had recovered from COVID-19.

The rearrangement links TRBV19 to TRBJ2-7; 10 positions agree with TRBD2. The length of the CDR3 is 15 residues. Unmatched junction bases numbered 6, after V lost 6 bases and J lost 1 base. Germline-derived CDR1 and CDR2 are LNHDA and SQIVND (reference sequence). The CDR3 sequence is CASRPGLALSYEQYF. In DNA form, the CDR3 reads TGTGCCAGTAGACCGGGACTAGCGCTATCCTACGAGCAGTACTTC.

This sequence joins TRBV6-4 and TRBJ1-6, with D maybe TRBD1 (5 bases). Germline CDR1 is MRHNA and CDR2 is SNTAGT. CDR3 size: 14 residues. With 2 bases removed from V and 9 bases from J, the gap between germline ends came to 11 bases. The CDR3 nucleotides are TGTGCCAGCAGTGACGCCGGGGGTCTTTCACCCCTCCACTTT. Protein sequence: CASSDAGGLSPLHF.

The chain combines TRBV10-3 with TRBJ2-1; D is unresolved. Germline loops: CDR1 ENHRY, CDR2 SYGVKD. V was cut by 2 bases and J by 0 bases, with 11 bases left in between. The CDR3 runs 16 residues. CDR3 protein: CAISEIDSSSYNEQFF. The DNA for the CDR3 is TGTGCCATCAGTGAGATAGACTCCAGCTCCTACAATGAGCAGTTCTTC.

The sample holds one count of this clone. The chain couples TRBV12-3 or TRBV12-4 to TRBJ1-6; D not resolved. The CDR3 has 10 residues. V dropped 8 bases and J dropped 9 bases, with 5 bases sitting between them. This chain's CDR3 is CASGSSPLHF. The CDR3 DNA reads TGTGCCAGCGGTAGTTCACCCCTCCACTTT.

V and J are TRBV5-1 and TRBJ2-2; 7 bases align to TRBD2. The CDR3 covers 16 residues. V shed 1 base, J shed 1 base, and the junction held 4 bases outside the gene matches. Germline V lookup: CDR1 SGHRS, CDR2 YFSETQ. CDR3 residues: CASSLFPGGNTGELFF. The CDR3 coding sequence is TGCGCCAGCAGCTTGTTTCCGGGAGGGAACACCGGGGAGCTGTTTTTT.